This T cell receptor (beta chain) appears in the sequencing data of a study of blood T cells in healthy people across ages. For the study at large: About one barcoded TCR beta cDNA was captured per two T cells.

General observations from the study: It was not possible, with unsorted PBMCs, to conclusively compare naive and antigen-experienced cells.

This clonotype showed up just once. The antigen is not known. They isolated at least 7 million PBMCs from each sample. A sample-barcoded 5' primer and a J-beta primer mix were used in a second PCR of roughly 6 to 11 cycles. The yield of each sample was at least 3 million CDR3-containing paired-end reads. From the 5' RACE reads, TCRdb called clonotypes with MiXCR, one entry per CDR3 protein. In the table there are more than 650,000 distinct CDR3 sequences, less than 70% of which are singletons. The CDR3 extends over 12 amino acids. Trimming removed 6 bases at V and 1 base at J, with 8 bases between. CDR1 SQVTM and CDR2 ANQGSEA come from the germline V gene.

The chain couples TRBV29-1 to TRBJ2-3; no clear D. This receptor was obtained from an elderly man in good health. Specimen: blood. CDR3 region: CSVGVGTDTQYF. Written as DNA, the CDR3 is TGCAGCGTAGGAGTGGGCACAGATACGCAGTATTTT.